Shown below are 2 T cell receptor beta chains from a single sample sequenced in a study of tumor-infiltrating lymphocytes in primary liver carcinoma. From unsorted bulk tissue weighing roughly 17-31 mg, DNA and RNA were co-extracted. A constant-region primer served to make TCR beta cDNA from 500 to 550 ng total RNA. ARM-PCR was slightly modified, and three nested multiplex PCR rounds with it gave rise to the TCR beta libraries. Each of the first two PCR rounds ran roughly 9 cycles with TRBV1-TRBV30 forward and C-beta reverse primers. Via MiXCR, TCRdb re-called the multiplex PCR reads, giving one row per CDR3 protein. The profile shows approximately 110,000 distinct CDR3 sequences, 60% to 80% of them singletons. Sequencing input: liver tumor tissue from sampling region 3. This sample's subset: tumor region T3, left-lateral pole. These receptors were collected from a woman aged 55-70 years with primary liver carcinoma and hepatitis B virus infection.

About this clonotype itself: An end of the junction does not agree with germline; a read error may underlie this. V and J are TRBV12-3 or TRBV12-4 and TRBJ2-2; D may correspond to TRBD1 or TRBD2 (5 bases each). The CDR3 has 13 residues. The CDR3 region is CASSRQITGELLF. The CDR3 DNA reads as TGTGCCAGTAGCCGACAGATCACCGGGGAGCTGCTTTTT.

The rearrangement links TRBV11-2 to TRBJ2-1, with D unresolved. Trimming pared 6 bases from V and 5 bases from J, leaving 23 bases between. The germline gives CDR1 SGHAT, CDR2 FQNNGV. The length of the CDR3 is 17 residues. The chain's CDR3 is CASSSGLRLASHNEQFF. CDR3 sequence (DNA): TGTGCCAGCAGTTCAGGCCTCAGATTAGCTTCCCACAATGAGCAGTTCTTC.